This TCR beta chain appears in the sequencing data of a study of T cells after yellow fever vaccination. This clonotype was recorded at least ten times. Its antigen is not identified. The study's findings and limits: Detected again after the booster were most primary-vaccination clones, at 96% CD4 and about 90% CD8.

One entry per CDR3 protein, called by TCRdb with MiXCR from the 5' RACE reads. The sample has roughly 340,000 distinct CDR3 sequences; about 4% are singletons. Material: PBMCs, obtained 5 days after the yellow fever booster vaccination. The clonotype originates from a man aged 18 to 30 who received the YFV17D yellow fever vaccine.

CDR3 bases: TGTGCCACCAGAAGACTGACGGGCTTTAATGAGCAGTTCTTC. It is translated as CATRRLTGFNEQFF. The rearrangement uses TRBV2 and TRBJ2-1, with D unclear. CDR1 SNHLY and CDR2 FYNNEI come from the germline V gene. V was cut by 10 bases and J by 7 bases, with 20 bases left in between. There are 14 residues in the CDR3.